A selection of T cell receptor beta chains follows, all from one sample in a study of OX40 agonist ivuxolimab in advanced cancers. Libraries were prepared by immunoSEQ multiplex PCR; TCRdb keeps only in-frame clonotypes and omits some of them. The profile shows more than 65,000 clones, over 60% of them singletons. Here the sequenced sample was CD4+ or CD8+ T cells sorted from blood, taken in a trial of the OX40 agonist ivuxolimab. Receptor source: an adult with an advanced solid tumor such as melanoma, head and neck, liver or kidney cancer. CDR3s include the opening cysteine and the closing phenylalanine or tryptophan. The D gene is left open where the match is weak. Some rows have no size entry. The others give once, few or many, or a class for an expanded clone.

.	15	.	TRBV4-2	TRBJ2-6	TGTGCCAGCAGCCAAGCTCGGGCTGGGGCCAACGTCCTGACTTTC	CASSQARAGANVLTF
.	14	.	TRBV5-1	TRBJ2-5	TGCGCCAGCAGCCCGGGGCCCCCGAAAGAGACCCAGTACTTC	CASSPGPPKETQYF
.	16	TRBD1	TRBV11-2	TRBJ2-1	TGTGCCAGCAGCCACTACGGGACAGGGGGTCCCAATGAGCAGTTCTTC	CASSHYGTGGPNEQFF
.	15	.	TRBV19	TRBJ1-5	TGTGCCAGTACCCCCAGACAGTCTCCCAATCAGCCCCAGCATTTT	CASTPRQSPNQPQHF
.	15	TRBD1	TRBV28	TRBJ1-5	TGTGCCAGCAGAGCGGCCGGGACAGGGGTTCAGCCCCAGCATTTT	CASRAAGTGVQPQHF
.	13	.	TRBV28	TRBJ2-5	TGTGCCAGCAGCCAGGGCGGGAAAGGGACCCAGTACTTC	CASSQGGKGTQYF
once	14	TRBD1	TRBV30	TRBJ1-5	TGTGCCTGGACCCGGACAGGGACCAATCAGCCCCAGCATTTT	CAWTRTGTNQPQHF
.	16	TRBD1	TRBV9	TRBJ1-1	TGTGCCAGCAGCGGACCACCGGGACAGTTGGACACTGAAGCTTTCTTT	CASSGPPGQLDTEAFF
.	15	.	TRBV18	TRBJ1-3	TGTGCCAGCTCACCAACAACGCTCTCTGGAAACACCATATATTTT	CASSPTTLSGNTIYF
.	12	.	TRBV18	TRBJ2-3	TGTGCCAGCTCACCCCGGATCGATACGCAGTATTTT	CASSPRIDTQYF
once	14	.	TRBV19	TRBJ1-5	TGTGCCAGTATTCGGTCCGGGAGCAATCAGCCCCAGCATTTT	CASIRSGSNQPQHF
.	15	.	TRBV5-1	TRBJ2-2	TGCGCCAGCAGCCTACAGACAGCCCCCACCGGGGAGCTGTTTTTT	CASSLQTAPTGELFF
.	12	.	TRBV28	TRBJ2-7	TGTGCCAGCAGTATAGACAGGCACGAGCAGTACTTC	CASSIDRHEQYF
.	15	TRBD2	TRBV19	TRBJ2-5	TGTGCCAGTAGTATACCGGGACTAGGGCTTGAGACCCAGTACTTC	CASSIPGLGLETQYF
few	13	.	TRBV6-5	TRBJ2-7	TGTGCCAGCAGTTACTCTCCCTCCTACGAGCAGTACTTC	CASSYSPSYEQYF
.	14	.	TRBV5-1	TRBJ2-2	TGCGCCAGCAGGGAACTAGACAGGACCGGGGAGCTGTTTTTT	CASRELDRTGELFF
.	11	.	TRBV4-1	TRBJ2-7	TGCGCCAGCAGCCCAGGCTACGAGCAGTACTTC	CASSPGYEQYF
once	15	TRBD2	TRBV27	TRBJ2-2	TGTGCCAGCAGCAGGCGGGAGCGGAGAACCGGGGAGCTGTTTTTT	CASSRRERRTGELFF
.	14	.	TRBV15	TRBJ1-1	TGTGCCACCAGCCTCACGTCATTTGGAACTGAAGCTTTCTTT	CATSLTSFGTEAFF
.	16	.	TRBV18	TRBJ1-1	TGTGCCAGCTCACCAGCCGGTCCCCAAATGAACACTGAAGCTTTCTTT	CASSPAGPQMNTEAFF
.	15	.	TRBV9	TRBJ1-1	TGTGCCAGCAGCCCGCATGGGAGGGGCGGTACTGAAGCTTTCTTT	CASSPHGRGGTEAFF
.	14	.	TRBV10-1	TRBJ2-7	TGCGCCAGCAGTGCACAGACAGTCCCCTACGAGCAGTACTTC	CASSAQTVPYEQYF
once	15	.	TRBV11-2	TRBJ2-1	TGTGCCAGCAGCCCGGGTAGCGCTGGATACAATGAGCAGTTCTTC	CASSPGSAGYNEQFF
few	13	.	TRBV6-5	TRBJ2-7	TGTGCCAGGAACAGGGATCCGACCTACGAGCAGTACTTC	CARNRDPTYEQYF
.	15	.	TRBV9	TRBJ2-3	TGTGCCAGCAGCGTAGGTGCCCTTCGGGGAGATACGCAGTATTTT	CASSVGALRGDTQYF
once	12	.	TRBV5-1	TRBJ2-3	TGCGCCAGCGGGGCAGGAACAGATACGCAGTATTTT	CASGAGTDTQYF
.	16	.	TRBV4-2	TRBJ2-7	TGTGCCAGCAGCCAAGAAGCGGACACCAAACGCTACGAGCAGTACTTC	CASSQEADTKRYEQYF
few	14	TRBD1	TRBV28	TRBJ1-5	TGTGCCAGCAGCTCAGGGGGTAGCAATCAGCCCCAGCATTTT	CASSSGGSNQPQHF
.	15	.	TRBV28	TRBJ1-2	TGTGCCAGCAGTTGGAGGGACTCGCGTTTGGGGGGCTACACCTTC	CASSWRDSRLGGYTF
once	15	.	TRBV6-5	TRBJ1-5	TGTGCCAGCAGTTACTCGTGGGGTAGCAATCAGCCCCAGCATTTT	CASSYSWGSNQPQHF
.	14	TRBD1	TRBV23-1	TRBJ2-7	TGCGCCAGCAGTGGGACAGAGCCCATCTACGAGCAGTACTTC	CASSGTEPIYEQYF
few	11	.	TRBV7-3	TRBJ1-5	TGTGCCAGCAGCCGCGGGCTGCCCCAGCATTTT	CASSRGLPQHF
.	13	.	TRBV21-1	TRBJ2-2	TGTGCCACCCGGGACAGGAACACCGGGGAGCTGTTTTTT	CATRDRNTGELFF
.	15	.	TRBV30	TRBJ2-3	TGTGCCTGGAGTTCCCCGGGACATACCACAGATACGCAGTATTTT	CAWSSPGHTTDTQYF
few	14	.	TRBV28	TRBJ1-6	TGTGCCAGCAGTGTCGGAGGTGTAAATTCACCCCTCCACTTT	CASSVGGVNSPLHF
few	14	.	TRBV28	TRBJ1-5	TGTGCCAGTATGGGGGGGGGTACAAATCAGCCCCAGCATTTT	CASMGGGTNQPQHF
.	14	TRBD1	TRBV19	TRBJ1-5	TGTGCCAGTAGTCGGACAGGGTTGGGTCAGCCCCAGCATTTT	CASSRTGLGQPQHF
.	14	.	TRBV2	TRBJ2-1	TGTGCCAGCACCCGGGCAGGAGGAAACAATGAGCAGTTCTTC	CASTRAGGNNEQFF
.	15	.	TRBV18	TRBJ2-1	TGTGCCAGCTCACCGACGACCTCGTTGGGCGATGAGCAGTTCTTC	CASSPTTSLGDEQFF
.	15	.	TRBV11-3	TRBJ2-1	TGTGCCAGCAGCTTAGATGGACCCCCAGCGGATGAGCAGTTCTTC	CASSLDGPPADEQFF
.	13	TRBD1	TRBV18	TRBJ2-7	TGTGCCAGCTCACCACACAGGGGCGACGAGCAGTACTTC	CASSPHRGDEQYF
.	16	.	TRBV5-1	TRBJ2-1	TGCGCCAGCAGCTTGGAGGGTCAGAGAGTTGGGAATGAGCAGTTCTTC	CASSLEGQRVGNEQFF
.	16	TRBD1	TRBV2	TRBJ2-6	TGTGCCAGCAATTCCAGGGGGCGCGGTGGGGCCAACGTCCTGACTTTC	CASNSRGRGGANVLTF
.	16	TRBD2	TRBV9	TRBJ2-3	TGTGCCAGCAGCGGGAGGACTAGCGGAGTCCCAGATACGCAGTATTTT	CASSGRTSGVPDTQYF
few	12	TRBD1	TRBV7-9	TRBJ1-2	TGTGCCAGCAGCTCACAGGGGCTTGGCTACACCTTC	CASSSQGLGYTF
.	17	TRBD2	TRBV5-1	TRBJ2-2	TGCGCCAGCAGCTTCTCCTCGGGAGGAGGGAACACCGGGGAGCTGTTTTTT	CASSFSSGGGNTGELFF
once	16	.	TRBV19	TRBJ2-1	TGTGCCAGTAGTATACAGGGGGGAAGCTCCTACAATGAGCAGTTCTTC	CASSIQGGSSYNEQFF
.	12	TRBD1	TRBV30	TRBJ1-2	TGTGCCTGGTCAGACCGGGACAGGGGATACACCTTC	CAWSDRDRGYTF
.	16	TRBD1	TRBV28	TRBJ2-2	TGTGCCAGCAGTCCCACCGGGACAGCGAACACCGGGGAGCTGTTTTTT	CASSPTGTANTGELFF
.	15	.	TRBV27	TRBJ2-7	TGTGCCAGCAGTTCCGCCGCCCGGGGAAGGAACGAGCAGTACTTC	CASSSAARGRNEQYF
.	15	.	TRBV18	TRBJ2-7	TGTGCCAGCTCACCAACCGGGACAACTCCCTACGAGCAGTACTTC	CASSPTGTTPYEQYF
.	15	.	TRBV5-1	TRBJ2-5	TGCGCCAGCAGCACTACGGGACTCCCACAAGAGACCCAGTACTTC	CASSTTGLPQETQYF
.	14	.	TRBV2	TRBJ2-7	TGTGCCAGCACCCCCGAATTCTCTGGGAACGAGCAGTACTTC	CASTPEFSGNEQYF
.	18	TRBD2	TRBV6-4	TRBJ2-3	TGTGCCAGCAGCCCCGGGACTAGCGGGCGAATGAAAACAGATACGCAGTATTTT	CASSPGTSGRMKTDTQYF